Below are 24 T cell receptor beta chains sequenced from a single sample in a study of regulatory T cells in long-lasting Graves disease. Time point of the sample: persistent/refractory GD, antithyroid drugs over 5 years with positive TRAb. Extracted RNA from PBMCs served as the source of the TCR library. Arm-PCR of CDR3 regions and iRepertoire HTBI primers were used to build TCR beta libraries. TCRdb redid the calling of the multiplex PCR reads with MiXCR, one entry per CDR3 protein. This sample has approximately 360,000 distinct CDR3 sequences, with roughly 24% found just once. Sequenced material: peripheral blood mononuclear cells (PBMCs), taken when the disease was refractory, from a patient treated with antithyroid drugs. The receptors originated from a woman aged 40 to 55 with Graves disease.

This clonotype was observed many times. The chain uses TRBV28 and TRBJ2-7; a weak D match, TRBD2 (6 bases). Germline CDR1 and CDR2: MDHEN and SYDVKM. This CDR3 comprises 16 residues. Trimming took off 3 bases at V and 0 bases at J, with 15 bases between the two ends. The CDR3 region is CASSLFSGLISYEQYF. The CDR3 DNA sequence: TGTGCCAGCAGTTTGTTCTCGGGACTCATCTCCTACGAGCAGTACTTC.

This clonotype was seen repeatedly, ten times or more. The V gene is TRBV24-1, the J gene TRBJ2-5, with D perhaps matching TRBD2 (5 bases). The V end was cut by 9 bases, the J end by 5 bases, with 15 bases between. The CDR3 is made up of 13 amino acids. The germline gives CDR1 KGHDR, CDR2 SFDVKD. The CDR3 sequence is CATAASSGETQYF. The CDR3 nucleotides read TGTGCCACCGCAGCTAGTTCGGGGGAGACCCAGTACTTC.

The chain combines TRBV3-1 with TRBJ2-5, with 12 bases identical to TRBD2. This CDR3 contains 17 residues. V dropped 7 bases and J dropped 2; count of bases not matched to a gene: 11. Looked up from germline, CDR1 is LGHDT and CDR2 is YNNKEL (reference sequence). CDR3 sequence (DNA): TGTGCCAGCACGATATGGACTAGCGGGGCCCTGCAAGAGACCCAGTACTTC. This codes for CASTIWTSGALQETQYF.

V usage is TRBV7-9 and J usage is TRBJ2-4; no clear D gene. The V gene lost 0 bases and the J gene lost 0 bases, with 6 bases spanning the gap. The CDR3 contains 15 residues. The germline V gene encodes CDR1 SEHNR and CDR2 FQNEAQ (reference sequence). The CDR3 spells CASSLALVAKNIQYF. Written as DNA, the CDR3 is TGTGCCAGCAGCTTAGCGTTGGTAGCCAAAAACATTCAGTACTTC.

This chain connects TRBV20-1 to TRBJ1-1; no clear D gene. Germline lookup yields CDR1 DFQATT and CDR2 SNEGSKA (reference sequence). Trimming removed 1 base from V and 0 bases from J, with 6 bases in between. The CDR3 consists of 13 residues. The CDR3 here is CSARGYMNTEAFF. DNA of the CDR3: TGCAGTGCTAGAGGATACATGAACACTGAAGCTTTCTTT.

This clonotype was seen ten or more times. This rearrangement joins TRBV20-1 to TRBJ2-5; D perhaps matches TRBD1 (6 bases). CDR1 is DFQATT, CDR2 SNEGSKA, per germline (reference sequence). This CDR3 region has 14 residues. V lost 6 bases and J lost 2, with 16 bases in between. CDR3 amino acids: CSASGVSLQETQYF. The CDR3 DNA reads as TGCAGTGCATCAGGGGTTTCGCTGCAAGAGACCCAGTACTTC.

Many counts were recorded for this clonotype. The V and J genes are TRBV7-9 and TRBJ2-7, with a weak D call TRBD1 (5 bases). This CDR3 spans 13 amino acids. Germline CDR1 is SEHNR and CDR2 is FQNEAQ (reference sequence). V lost 1 base to trimming and J lost 7 bases, with 11 bases between them. The CDR3 DNA reads TGTGCCAGCAGCTTAGTCCAGGGAAGGGAGCAGTACTTC. It specifies CASSLVQGREQYF.

The chain uses TRBV7-3 and TRBJ2-1; TRBD2 matches at 7 bases. Trimming removed 3 bases from V and 10 bases from J; junction bases left unmatched: 12. Germline assignment: CDR1 SGHTA and CDR2 FQGTGA. The CDR3 loop spans 15 amino acids. Here the CDR3 reads CASSLAVGTSDEQFF. In nucleotides, the CDR3 is TGTGCCAGCAGCTTGGCAGTCGGTACTAGCGACGAGCAGTTCTTC.

With regard to this clonotype: A much bigger clone sits one base away, suggesting this may be a read error. CDR3 residues: CASSVLGNTEAFF. Here the CDR3 DNA reads TGTGCCAGCAGCGTACTGGGGAACACTGAAGCTTTCTTT. The genes are TRBV9 and TRBJ1-1; D is unresolved. Germline loops: CDR1 SGDLS, CDR2 YYNGEE. The CDR3 loop spans 13 amino acids. The ends were cut back, 1 base at V and 1 base at J, with 5 bases in the middle.

This clonotype was counted ten times or more. The J gene is TRBJ2-5, the V gene TRBV28; no clear D gene. The germline V and J ends were trimmed by 3 bases and 5 bases, with 13 bases remaining between them. Germline CDR1 and CDR2: MDHEN and SYDVKM. The CDR3 is 14 residues long. The CDR3: CASSFHTQPETQYF. Here the CDR3 DNA reads TGTGCCAGCAGTTTCCACACTCAGCCGGAGACCCAGTACTTC.

The V and J genes are TRBV4-1 and TRBJ2-2, with 11 bases identical to TRBD2. The CDR3 has 14 residues. Germline V gene sequence: CDR1 MGHRA, CDR2 YSYEKL. V lost 8 bases, J lost 6 bases, and 5 bases stayed unmatched. CDR3 amino acids: CASLAGGPAGELFF. CDR3 nucleotide sequence: TGCGCCAGCTTAGCGGGAGGGCCTGCCGGGGAGCTGTTTTTT.

V gene TRBV2 combines with J gene TRBJ2-3, with D perhaps matching TRBD1 (5 bases). The germline V gene has CDR1 SNHLY and CDR2 FYNNEI. V shed 6 bases and J shed 1 base, with 14 bases lying between them. This CDR3 has 15 residues. The CDR3 DNA follows: TGTGCCAGCAGCCGAGACGGACAAGGCACAGATACGCAGTATTTT. This translates into CASSRDGQGTDTQYF.

This clonotype was counted only a few times. The chain is built from TRBV20-1 and TRBJ1-1; no reliable D call. The V gene's germline CDR1 is DFQATT and CDR2 SNEGSKA (reference sequence). The CDR3 has 13 residues. Trimming cost V 1 base and J 0 bases, with 6 bases left between them. The CDR3 here is CSARASMNTEAFF. DNA of the CDR3: TGCAGTGCTAGAGCCTCTATGAACACTGAAGCTTTCTTT.

This clonotype was detected ten times or more. The chain uses TRBV2 and TRBJ2-7; 8 nucleotides agree with TRBD1. In germline, CDR1 is SNHLY, CDR2 FYNNEI. J lost 4 bases, V lost 10 bases, and 12 bases had no gene match. The CDR3 contains 14 residues. The CDR3 sequence: CATHSQGANYEQYF. Here the CDR3 DNA reads TGTGCCACACACTCTCAGGGGGCGAATTACGAGCAGTACTTC.

This clonotype was counted only a few times. The rearrangement uses TRBV3-1 and TRBJ1-1; D is possibly TRBD1 (6 bases). Per the germline V gene, CDR1 is LGHDT and CDR2 is YNNKEL (reference sequence). CDR3 length: 15 residues. V lost 1 base, J lost 4 bases, and 13 bases lay in between. The CDR3 DNA reads as TGTGCCAGCAGCCAAGGGTTACAGGGCGGCACTGAAGCTTTCTTT. This encodes CASSQGLQGGTEAFF.

This clonotype occurred a few times. This chain links TRBV28 with TRBJ2-6; D is perhaps TRBD2 (6 bases). The CDR3 totals 16 residues. V was pared by 6 bases and J by 2 bases, with 14 bases between. The germline gives CDR1 MDHEN, CDR2 SYDVKM. The CDR3 spells CASSTGGVAGANVLTF. The CDR3 DNA reads TGTGCCAGCAGCACCGGAGGGGTGGCTGGGGCCAACGTCCTGACTTTC.

This clonotype has at least ten counts. The genes are TRBV28 and TRBJ1-3; D gene uncertain. The germline V gene encodes CDR1 MDHEN and CDR2 SYDVKM. V gave up 6 bases and J gave up 5 bases, with 11 bases separating them. This CDR3 comprises 13 residues. In nucleotides, the CDR3 is TGTGCCAGCAGCACGACCCCTAGAAACACCATATATTTT. This encodes CASSTTPRNTIYF.

This clonotype was counted many times. This chain connects TRBV6-1 to TRBJ2-6; D call uncertain. The CDR3 contains 13 residues. Per germline, CDR1 MNHNS and CDR2 SASEGT. The V end lost 8 bases, the J end lost 2 bases, and 7 bases lay between the germline ends. The CDR3, as DNA: TGTGCCAGCCTGAAGCCTGGGGCCAACGTCCTGACTTTC. It codes for CASLKPGANVLTF.

Regarding this clonotype: A much larger clone is a single base away; this may be a read error. The chain combines TRBV7-8 with TRBJ2-7, with a possible D match to TRBD2 (6 bases). The V end lost 5 bases, the J end lost 2 bases, and 16 bases lay between the germline ends. The CDR3 consists of 15 residues. The germline gives CDR1 SGHVS, CDR2 FQNEAQ. CDR3 residues: CASSAYHGRTYEQYF. The CDR3 DNA reads as TGTGCCAGCAGCGCCTATCACGGGAGAACCTACGAGCAGTACTTC.

Notes on this clonotype: Possible read error: a much larger clone is one base away. This chain connects TRBV20-1 to TRBJ2-5, with 7 bases fitting TRBD1. This CDR3 region has 16 residues. V trimming: 0 bases; J trimming: 1 base; junction bases outside the gene matches: 8. Per the germline V gene, CDR1 is DFQATT and CDR2 is SNEGSKA (reference sequence). The CDR3 region has the DNA TGCAGTGCTAGAGATCGGTGGTACAGGGGCCAAGAGACCCAGTACTTC. It is translated as CSARDRWYRGQETQYF.

This clonotype turned up a few times. The gene calls are TRBV6-1 and TRBJ2-4; perhaps TRBD1 as D (6 bases). This CDR3 is built from 17 residues. Germline assignment: CDR1 MNHNS and CDR2 SASEGT. The V gene lost 2 bases and the J gene lost 0 bases, with 14 bases spanning the gap. This chain's CDR3 is CASSESWTVLAKNIQYF. In DNA, the CDR3 is TGTGCCAGCAGTGAATCATGGACAGTCCTAGCCAAAAACATTCAGTACTTC.

This clonotype was found many times. The V and J genes are TRBV30 and TRBJ1-1, with D perhaps matching TRBD1 (5 bases). The V and J ends lost 4 bases and 4 bases respectively, with 13 bases between them. The CDR3 loop spans 13 amino acids. Germline CDR1 is GTSNPN and CDR2 is SVGIG (reference sequence). The CDR3, as DNA: TGTGCCTGGACCCCCCAGGGTCTCACTGAAGCTTTCTTT. Translating gives CAWTPQGLTEAFF.

This rearrangement joins TRBV6-5 to TRBJ2-7, with 8 positions matching TRBD1. There are 14 residues in the CDR3. Germline CDR1 MNHEY, CDR2 SVGAGI. The V gene end was trimmed by 4 bases and the J gene end by 5 bases; junction bases not matched to a gene: 7. The CDR3 loop reads CASSSGQGIHEQYF. In DNA form, the CDR3 reads TGTGCCAGCAGTTCCGGACAGGGAATCCACGAGCAGTACTTC.

This clonotype was seen more than once but under ten times. V gene TRBV11-2 combines with J gene TRBJ2-5; TRBD1 is a possible D gene (6 bases). This CDR3 comprises 15 residues. Germline CDR1 and CDR2: SGHAT and FQNNGV. Trimming stripped 5 bases from V and 3 bases from J, with 16 bases between. CDR3 sequence (DNA): TGTGCCAGCAGCCCGCTCAGGGGAAGGGAAGAGACCCAGTACTTC. As protein: CASSPLRGREETQYF.